This T cell receptor (beta chain) was profiled in a study of human T cells and chemical hapten exposure. During construction of the library, unique molecular identifiers were attached to individual cDNA molecules for quantitative, reproducible TCR counting. A single record per CDR3 protein comes from TCRdb applying MiXCR to the RACE reads. The sample holds 330,000 or so distinct CDR3 sequences, about 6% seen once. The CDR3 is 14 amino acids. V was cut by 5 bases and J by 4 bases, with 12 bases left in between. Germline V gene lookup returns CDR1 MNHNS and CDR2 SASEGT. Time point indicated: patch test 2, 6 weeks after DPC sensitization. Treatment meaning: therapeutic diphenylcyclopropenone sensitization with weekly scalp DPC.

The receptor's source is a woman under 30 with alopecia areata. Some clones in this sample may be carry-over from other donors' samples. The chain couples TRBV6-1 to TRBJ2-1; D possibly corresponds to TRBD1 (5 bases). Material: whole blood, obtained in connection with sensitization to the hapten diphenylcyclopropenone (DPC). The CDR3 bases are TGTGCCAGCAGTTTACAGCAGGGATACAATGAGCAGTTCTTC. The encoded protein is CASSLQQGYNEQFF.